Listed below are T cell receptor beta chains from one sample, sequenced in a study of memory CD4+ T cells and cytomegalovirus serostatus. TCRdb keeps only in-frame clones here, not all; method: immunoSEQ multiplex PCR. The table lists some 30,000 clones, around 76% of them singletons. The source material was memory CD4+ T cells from blood. These receptors were collected from an adult in good health and CMV-seronegative. Some clones in this sample may be carry-over from other donors' samples. The CDR3 runs from the conserved cysteine through the conserved F or W. D genes are given only for firm matches. Size is omitted from some rows. Given values are once, few, many or a class for expanded clones.

D gene,clone size,J gene,V gene,CDR3 DNA,CDR3 protein
.,.,TRBJ2-7,TRBV7-2,TGTGCCAGCAGCTTAATTCGGACGGGCGAGCAGTACTTC,CASSLIRTGEQYF
TRBD1,.,TRBJ1-1,TRBV19,TGTGCCAGTAGCTGGGACAGGGGCGTAGGAACTGAAGCTTTCTTT,CASSWDRGVGTEAFF
TRBD1,.,TRBJ1-2,TRBV2,TGTGCCAGCAGTGACCTGGCAGGGGGATTATATGGCTACACCTTC,CASSDLAGGLYGYTF
TRBD1,.,TRBJ1-2,TRBV18,TGTGCCAGCTCACCACCTACAGGGGTTGGAGGCTACACCTTC,CASSPPTGVGGYTF
.,.,TRBJ1-2,TRBV30,TGTGCCTGGAGTGTACCGGGGGGCTACACCTTC,CAWSVPGGYTF
TRBD1,.,TRBJ1-2,TRBV18,TGTGCCAGCTCACTGGGGACAGCTCAGTACTATGGCTACACCTTC,CASSLGTAQYYGYTF
.,.,TRBJ2-2,TRBV7-7,TGTGCTAGCAGCTTGGGGGTGAACACCGGGGAGCTGTTTTTT,CASSLGVNTGELFF
TRBD1,few,TRBJ2-1,TRBV14,TGTGCCAGCAGCCCGGGCAGGGGGAATGAGCAGTTCTTC,CASSPGRGNEQFF
.,.,TRBJ2-5,TRBV5-4,TGTGCCAGCAGCTTGGACCGCTACCAAGAGACCCAGTACTTC,CASSLDRYQETQYF
.,.,TRBJ1-4,TRBV2,TGTGCCAGCAGCGATCACCAGGTTAATGAAAAACTGTTTTTT,CASSDHQVNEKLFF
.,.,TRBJ1-2,TRBV9,TGTGCCAGCAGCGTAGAAGGCTATGGCTACACCTTC,CASSVEGYGYTF
.,.,TRBJ1-5,TRBV12-5,TGTGCTAGTGGCGGGATGGGGACAACGCATCCCGGTAGACAGCCCCAGCATTTT,CASGGMGTTHPGRQPQHF
TRBD1,few,TRBJ1-2,TRBV27,TGTGCCAGCAGTTCCTGGACAGGGACTAACTATGGCTACACCTTC,CASSSWTGTNYGYTF
TRBD1,.,TRBJ1-4,TRBV9,TGTGCCAGCAGCCCCAGGGGGAACAGTGAAAAACTGTTTTTT,CASSPRGNSEKLFF
.,.,TRBJ1-1,TRBV10-1,TGCGCCAGCAGTGGACACAAGAACACTGAAGCTTTCTTT,CASSGHKNTEAFF
TRBD1,.,TRBJ1-4,TRBV7-2,TGTGCCAGCAGCGAGGGGGCAGGGCATGGAAAACTGTTTTTT,CASSEGAGHGKLFF
TRBD2,.,TRBJ2-4,TRBV4-1,TGCGCCAGCAGCCCGGGACTAGCGGGGGGCCGAGCCAAAAACATTCAGTACTTC,CASSPGLAGGRAKNIQYF
.,.,TRBJ2-7,TRBV11-3,TGTGCCAGCAGCCTTACACCGGGACAACGCTACGAGCAGTACTTC,CASSLTPGQRYEQYF
.,.,TRBJ1-1,TRBV19,TGTGCCAGTATTTCGGACAGACGAAGGGGCACTGAAGCTTTCTTT,CASISDRRRGTEAFF
.,once,TRBJ2-5,TRBV9,TGTGCCAGCAGCGTAGGTGTTGGTGGTGGGGGAATGAAGACCCAGTACTTC,CASSVGVGGGGMKTQYF
TRBD1,.,TRBJ2-7,TRBV6-5,TGTGCCAGCAGCCCGAAGACAGGGATCCCCTACGAGCAGTACTTC,CASSPKTGIPYEQYF
.,.,TRBJ2-3,TRBV5-4,TGTGCCAGCAGCTCTGGGGGGCTAGCGGGCACAGATACGCAGTATTTT,CASSSGGLAGTDTQYF
TRBD1,.,TRBJ2-7,TRBV6-1,TGTGCCAGCAGTGAAAGACAGGGGGCAATAGGCGAGCAGTACTTC,CASSERQGAIGEQYF
TRBD2,.,TRBJ2-7,TRBV30,TGTGCCGGAGGTAGCGGGGTATTTTACGAGCAGTACTTC,CAGGSGVFYEQYF
.,.,TRBJ1-1,TRBV5-1,TGCGCCAGCACCCAGGGCAAGGGGGACACTGAAGCTTTCTTT,CASTQGKGDTEAFF
.,few,TRBJ2-3,TRBV15,TGTGCCACCAGCAGGCGATGGGCTAGCACAGATACGCAGTATTTT,CATSRRWASTDTQYF
.,.,TRBJ1-1,TRBV19,TGTGCCAGTACTGAGGTTGCGTACTCTGAAGCTTTCTTT,CASTEVAYSEAFF
.,.,TRBJ1-2,TRBV2,TGTGCCAGCAGTGAAGAGGGCCCTAACTATGGCTACACCTTC,CASSEEGPNYGYTF
.,.,TRBJ1-6,TRBV5-6,TGTGCCAGCAGCCCGGGATCACCCCTCCACTTT,CASSPGSPLHF
TRBD1,.,TRBJ2-5,TRBV30,TGTGCCTGGACCGCGGGGACAGGTCGACGGACCCAGTACTTC,CAWTAGTGRRTQYF
.,.,TRBJ1-5,TRBV15,TGTGCCACCAGCTCAAAACAGGGACAGCCCCAGCATTTT,CATSSKQGQPQHF
.,few,TRBJ1-5,TRBV19,TGTGCCAGTAGTATAGATCCAAGTCAGCCCCAGCATTTT,CASSIDPSQPQHF
.,.,TRBJ2-7,TRBV5-1,TGCGCCAGCAGCCCCGGGTCGACAGAATACGAGCAGTACTTC,CASSPGSTEYEQYF
.,.,TRBJ1-2,TRBV6-5,TGTGCCAGCAGTCCCCCGGACAGTGTATATGGCTACACCTTC,CASSPPDSVYGYTF
.,.,TRBJ1-2,TRBV5-4,TGTGCCAGCAGCCCGGGACTACCGCGTGCTGGCTACACCTTC,CASSPGLPRAGYTF
.,.,TRBJ1-1,TRBV6-5,TGTGCCAGCAGTTCACTGGGGCAGGCGGAGAGAGCTTTCTTT,CASSSLGQAERAFF
.,.,TRBJ1-5,TRBV2,TGTGCCAGCAAAGAGACTCCTACGCGGGATAGCAATCAGCCCCAGCATTTT,CASKETPTRDSNQPQHF
.,few,TRBJ1-5,TRBV27,TGTGCCAGCAGTTTCCGGGGGCACGTTCAGCCCCAGCATTTT,CASSFRGHVQPQHF
TRBD1,.,TRBJ1-1,TRBV2,TGTGCCAGCAGGAAGGACAGGGGCGGGGACACTGAAGCTTTCTTT,CASRKDRGGDTEAFF
TRBD1,.,TRBJ2-1,TRBV9,TGTGCCAGCAGCGGCCCAGGGGGCGGGGAGCAGTTCTTC,CASSGPGGGEQFF
TRBD2,.,TRBJ2-7,TRBV27,TGTGCCAGCAGTCCGTATCAGGGCGGGGGGACCTACGAGCAGTACTTC,CASSPYQGGGTYEQYF
TRBD1,.,TRBJ1-3,TRBV19,TGTGCCAGTACCTTGTCCCGGGACAGCTTTGGAAACACCATATATTTT,CASTLSRDSFGNTIYF
.,.,TRBJ2-3,TRBV5-4,TGTGCCAGCAGCCCCCAAGCTTCCTTGGCGGCAGATACGCAGTATTTT,CASSPQASLAADTQYF
.,few,TRBJ2-3,TRBV5-1,TGCGCCAGCAGCTTGATTGACCCCACAGATACGCAGTATTTT,CASSLIDPTDTQYF
.,.,TRBJ1-1,TRBV6-5,TGTGCCAGCAGTTACGACCCCCGTACTGAAGCTTTCTTT,CASSYDPRTEAFF
TRBD1,.,TRBJ2-1,TRBV6-1,TGTGCCAGCAGTTTACAGGGGGCGGTCTACAATGAGCAGTTCTTC,CASSLQGAVYNEQFF
TRBD1,.,TRBJ1-1,TRBV19,TGTGCCAGTACCCTACAGGGGGCCCGAACTGAAGCTTTCTTT,CASTLQGARTEAFF
.,.,TRBJ1-2,TRBV7-2,TGTGCCAGCAGCCCCAATGGGGGAGGGAACTATGGCTACACCTTC,CASSPNGGGNYGYTF
.,.,TRBJ1-1,TRBV19,TGTGCCACTTTTCAGGGCCCGAACACTGAAGCTTTCTTT,CATFQGPNTEAFF
.,.,TRBJ1-2,TRBV30,TGTGCCTGGAGGGCTACCCGAGGGGAGAACTATGGCTACACCTTC,CAWRATRGENYGYTF
TRBD1,.,TRBJ1-3,TRBV18,TGTGCCAGCTCACTTCCACAGGGGGCGACTGGAAACACCATATATTTT,CASSLPQGATGNTIYF
.,.,TRBJ2-2,TRBV7-2,TGTGCCAGCAGCTTATACAGGAACACCGGGGAGCTGTTTTTT,CASSLYRNTGELFF
TRBD1,.,TRBJ1-2,TRBV29-1,TGCAGCGTTGAAGAAAGGGGGCTTCAGGGCTACACCTTC,CSVEERGLQGYTF
.,medium-sized,TRBJ1-1,TRBV29-1,TGCAGCGTTTCGGAAACAAACACTGAAGCTTTCTTT,CSVSETNTEAFF
TRBD1,.,TRBJ1-1,TRBV15,TGTGCCACCAGCAGATTTAAACAGGGGGCGAACACTGAAGCTTTCTTT,CATSRFKQGANTEAFF